Each of the 28 T cell receptor beta chains below was sequenced from the same sample in a study of ipilimumab plus nivolumab after autologous stem cell transplantation. Only in-frame clones appear in the TCRdb table, and some are missing; sequencing was by immunoSEQ multiplex PCR. This table has around 5,700 clones, around 87% appearing once. The source was PBMCs, collected in a trial of ipilimumab plus nivolumab as post-transplant consolidation. The receptors come from a female donor with multiple myeloma.

This clone was detected only a few times. The V gene is TRBV7-3, the J gene TRBJ2-4, with 10 bases fitting TRBD1. The CDR3 length is 15 residues. Trimming took 5 bases from V and 7 from J; bases not matched to a gene: 8. CDR1 is SGHTA, CDR2 FQGTGA, per germline. As DNA, the CDR3 is TGTGCCAGCAGCATGACAGGGGGCAAGGTGAACATTCAGTACTTC. Encoded protein: CASSMTGGKVNIQYF.

The V gene is TRBV9, the J gene TRBJ1-3; 8 bases line up with TRBD1. CDR1 is SGDLS and CDR2 is YYNGEE in the germline V gene. The CDR3 length is 14 residues. The V segment lost 0 bases and the J segment 9 bases; nucleotides outside the gene matches: 5. The CDR3 region is CASSVGTGGVTIYF. The CDR3 DNA is TGTGCCAGCAGCGTAGGTACAGGGGGAGTCACCATATATTTT.

The gene calls are TRBV15 and TRBJ1-2; maybe TRBD1 (6 bases). Germline assignment: CDR1 LNHNV and CDR2 YYDKDF (reference sequence). The CDR3 is 15 amino acids. V lost 3 bases to trimming and J lost 1 base, with 12 bases between them. CDR3 in amino acids: CATSRDSSGNYGYTF. The CDR3 nucleotides read TGTGCCACCAGCAGGGACAGTTCGGGTAACTATGGCTACACCTTC.

V gene TRBV19 combines with J gene TRBJ1-2; TRBD1 might be the D (5 bases). Trimming took off 5 bases at V and 3 bases at J, with 13 bases between the two ends. The CDR3 loop spans 14 amino acids. The germline gives CDR1 LNHDA, CDR2 SQIVND (reference sequence). Written as DNA, the CDR3 is TGTGCCAGTAGTGCACCGGGACGAGACTATGGCTACACCTTC. Translating gives CASSAPGRDYGYTF.

The rearrangement uses TRBV6-5 and TRBJ2-7; D tentatively fits TRBD1 or TRBD2 (5 bases each). With 8 bases removed from V and 0 bases from J, the gap between germline ends came to 14 bases. This CDR3 has 14 residues. Germline CDR1 reads MNHEY; CDR2 reads SVGAGI. In DNA, the CDR3 is TGTGCCAGCTCGGAAGCAGGGAGCTCCTACGAGCAGTACTTC. This encodes CASSEAGSSYEQYF.

This chain connects TRBV10-3 to TRBJ2-7, with 9 bases lining up with TRBD1. V lost 6 bases, J lost 6 bases, and 12 bases stayed unmatched. The CDR3 contains 15 residues. Germline CDR1 ENHRY, CDR2 SYGVKD. In DNA, the CDR3 is TGTGCCATCAGGACACCCGGGACAGGGATGTTCGAGCAGTACTTC. Protein sequence: CAIRTPGTGMFEQYF.

The rearrangement links TRBV27 to TRBJ2-1; D may be TRBD1 or TRBD2 (6 bases each). CDR1 is MNHEY, CDR2 SMNVEV, per germline (reference sequence). The V end lost 7 bases, the J end lost 5 bases, and 12 bases lay between the germline ends. The length of the CDR3 is 13 residues. In DNA, the CDR3 is TGTGCCAGCACCCGGGGGCCCCACAATGAGCAGTTCTTC. As protein: CASTRGPHNEQFF.

The chain combines TRBV6-1 with TRBJ2-7; no clear D. CDR1 is MNHNS, CDR2 SASEGT, per germline. Trimming stripped 0 bases from V and 9 bases from J, with 9 bases between. This CDR3 is 12 amino acids long. The CDR3 reads CASSEASGRQYF. Here the CDR3 DNA reads TGTGCCAGCAGTGAAGCTTCCGGGCGGCAGTACTTC.

The rearrangement links TRBV30 to TRBJ1-2; possibly TRBD1 for D (5 bases). Germline values: CDR1 GTSNPN, CDR2 SVGIG (reference sequence). V lost 3 bases and J 0 bases, leaving 14 bases between the germline ends. The CDR3 runs to 15 residues. The CDR3 DNA sequence: TGTGCCTGGAGGGGTCCGGGACCTACTAACTATGGCTACACCTTC. Its translation: CAWRGPGPTNYGYTF.

This clone has a handful of counts. This chain links TRBV4-3 with TRBJ2-1; 7 bases align to TRBD2. CDR1 LGHNA and CDR2 YSLEER come from the germline V gene. The CDR3 length is 16 residues. Unmatched junction bases numbered 13, after V lost 4 bases and J lost 7 bases. The CDR3 spells CASSLRLARESNEQFF. Here the CDR3 DNA reads TGCGCCAGCAGCCTTCGACTAGCCCGAGAGTCGAATGAGCAGTTCTTC.

The chain has TRBV12-2 and TRBJ1-5; the D call in the table, TRBD1, was not verified against the DNA. TRBV12-2 constitutes a pseudogene. This CDR3 has 18 amino acids. CDR3 amino acids: CASRLAPGDVARNQPQHF. DNA of the CDR3: TGTGCAAGTCGCTTAGCGCCAGGGGATGTAGCAAGGAATCAGCCCCAGCATTTT.

The chain combines TRBV6-4 with TRBJ2-1; weak D call: TRBD2 (6 bases). The CDR3 covers 15 residues. CDR1 is MRHNA, CDR2 SNTAGT, per germline. V dropped 0 bases and J dropped 6 bases, with 12 bases sitting between them. CDR3 DNA: TGTGCCAGCAGTGACTCGGCCCGGGACTCCAATGAGCAGTTCTTC. Translated: CASSDSARDSNEQFF.

This chain joins TRBV4-2 and TRBJ2-5; TRBD1 aligns across 9 bases. V lost 1 base and J lost 2; bases outside the gene matches: 11. The CDR3 sequence is 18 residues long. Looked up from germline, CDR1 is LGHNA and CDR2 is YNFKEQ. CDR3 nucleotides: TGTGCCAGCAGCCAAGGTGTTACCAGGACAGGGGTTCAAGAGACCCAGTACTTC. Translated: CASSQGVTRTGVQETQYF.

The chain recombines TRBV18 with TRBJ1-1; no definite D call. V gave up 2 bases and J gave up 1 base, with 5 bases separating them. CDR3 size: 13 residues. In germline, CDR1 is KGHSH, CDR2 LQKENI. The CDR3 sequence is CASSPWENTEAFF. CDR3 in DNA: TGTGCCAGCTCACCATGGGAGAACACTGAAGCTTTCTTT.

V gene TRBV10-3 combines with J gene TRBJ2-1, with 8 bases fitting TRBD2. Germline V CDR1 and CDR2: ENHRY, SYGVKD. Germline trimming cut 4 bases from V and 2 bases from J; bases unmatched to any gene: 4. CDR3 length: 15 amino acids. In DNA form, the CDR3 reads TGTGCCATCAGTGGACGGGAGGGCGCCTACAATGAGCAGTTCTTC. Its translation: CAISGREGAYNEQFF.

The genes are TRBV11-2 and TRBJ1-2, with 8 bases identical to TRBD1. This CDR3 contains 15 residues. The germline V gene has CDR1 SGHAT and CDR2 FQNNGV. With V trimmed by 3 bases and J by 8 bases, 11 bases remained unmatched. The CDR3 DNA sequence: TGTGCCAGCAGCTTGGGGTTGGGAGCAGGGGGCGGCTACACCTTC. Protein: CASSLGLGAGGGYTF. Variable domain in full (rest from reference TRBV11-2 and TRBJ1-2): EAGVAQSPRYKIIEKRQSVAFWCNPISGHATLYWYQQILGQGPKLLIQFQNNGVVDDSQLPKDRFSAERLKGVDSTLKIQPAKLEDSAVYLCASSLGLGAGGGYTFGSGTRLTVV.

V usage is TRBV7-6 and J usage is TRBJ2-5, with D uncertain. The CDR3 is made up of 15 amino acids. V was clipped by 5 bases and J by 4 bases, with 17 bases between them. Germline-derived CDR1 and CDR2 are SGHVS and FNYEAQ. CDR3 in DNA: TGTGCCAGCAGCCCCAGGACCCTCCACGGAGAGACCCAGTACTTC. It translates to CASSPRTLHGETQYF.

The rearrangement links TRBV5-6 to TRBJ2-3, with 9 bases identical to TRBD2. Unmatched junction bases numbered 6, after V lost 7 bases and J lost 6 bases. Per the germline V gene, CDR1 is SGHDT and CDR2 is YYEEEE. The length of the CDR3 is 13 residues. CDR3 residues: CASQASGMDTQYF. The CDR3 coding sequence is TGTGCCAGCCAGGCTAGCGGGATGGATACGCAGTATTTT.

This CDR3 reads CASQGMNTEAFF. CDR3 DNA: TGTGCCAGCCAGGGGATGAACACTGAAGCTTTCTTT. The chain recombines TRBV6-6 with TRBJ1-1, with a possible D match to TRBD1 (6 bases). Trimming stripped 8 bases from V and 0 bases from J, with 7 bases between. The CDR3 extends over 12 amino acids. In germline, CDR1 is MNHNY, CDR2 SVGAGI (reference sequence).

The sample holds a few counts of this clone. The chain carries TRBV7-9 and TRBJ2-7; D is perhaps TRBD2 (6 bases). The V end was cut by 5 bases, the J end by 6 bases, with 17 bases between. The germline CDR1 and CDR2 sequences are SEHNR and FQNEAQ (reference sequence). The CDR3 is 14 amino acids. The chain's CDR3 is CASSPPTGVLEQYF. The CDR3 DNA is TGTGCCAGCAGCCCCCCGACGGGGGTCCTCGAGCAGTACTTC.

The V gene is TRBV7-3, the J gene TRBJ2-2, with 7 positions matching TRBD1. J was trimmed by 3 bases and V by 5 bases; bases with no gene match: 3. Germline values: CDR1 SGHTA, CDR2 FQGTGA. The CDR3 has 14 residues. The CDR3 is CASSLTGHTGELFF. CDR3 nucleotide sequence: TGTGCCAGCAGCCTGACAGGGCACACCGGGGAGCTGTTTTTT.

V and J are TRBV7-6 and TRBJ2-2; TRBD2 might be the D (7 bases). Trimming took 3 bases from V and 4 from J, leaving 15 bases between them. This CDR3 comprises 16 residues. Germline V gives CDR1 SGHVS, CDR2 FNYEAQ. This CDR3 reads CASSLLGGELTGELFF. The CDR3 region has the DNA TGTGCCAGCAGCTTGTTAGGGGGGGAGCTCACCGGGGAGCTGTTTTTT.

V and J are TRBV28 and TRBJ2-2, with D unresolved. Germline V gene sequence: CDR1 MDHEN, CDR2 SYDVKM. The CDR3 runs 13 residues. Trimming removed 5 bases from V and 7 bases from J, with 11 bases in between. CDR3 nucleotides: TGTGCCAGCAGTCCGCGAAGAAGCGGGGAGCTGTTTTTT. Translating gives CASSPRRSGELFF.

DNA for the CDR3: TGTGCCAGCAGCTCCAGGAAGACCTACGAGCAGTACTTC. Its translation: CASSSRKTYEQYF. V is TRBV28 and J is TRBJ2-7; D ambiguous. CDR3 length equals 13 residues. The germline CDR1 and CDR2 sequences are MDHEN and SYDVKM. The germline V and J ends were trimmed by 6 bases and 2 bases, with 11 bases remaining between them.

This clone turned up a few times. This chain uses TRBV28 with TRBJ1-2, with D perhaps matching TRBD1 (6 bases). The CDR3 runs 13 residues. The V end was cut by 5 bases, the J end by 5 bases, with 12 bases between. Germline-derived CDR1 and CDR2 are MDHEN and SYDVKM. The CDR3 DNA sequence: TGTGCCAGCAGTCAACAGGGACGGTATGGCTACACCTTC. This codes for CASSQQGRYGYTF.

The chain has TRBV5-6 and TRBJ2-1; 8 nucleotides align to TRBD1. CDR3 length equals 14 residues. The germline V gene encodes CDR1 SGHDT and CDR2 YYEEEE. J lost 4 bases, V lost 2 bases, and 2 bases had no gene match. The CDR3 nucleotides read TGTGCCAGCAGCTTCGGACAGGGATACAATGAGCAGTTCTTC. Translating gives CASSFGQGYNEQFF.

By its share, this clone is medium-sized (0.01 to 0.1%). This rearrangement joins TRBV20-1 to TRBJ1-1; the D is unclear. With 6 bases removed from V and 2 bases from J, the gap between germline ends came to 7 bases. This CDR3 spans 11 amino acids. The germline gives CDR1 DFQATT, CDR2 SNEGSKA (reference sequence). This chain's CDR3 is CSALLNTEAFF. The CDR3 region has the DNA TGCAGTGCCCTCTTAAACACTGAAGCTTTCTTT.

This clone was recorded only once. This rearrangement joins TRBV5-4 to TRBJ2-3; 13 bases fit TRBD2. V lost 1 base and J lost 0; bases outside the gene matches: 5. Germline assignment: CDR1 SGHNT and CDR2 YYREEE (reference sequence). This CDR3 has 18 residues. CDR3 region: CASSLFGTSGTSTDTQYF. In DNA, the CDR3 is TGTGCCAGCAGCTTGTTTGGGACTAGCGGGACTAGCACAGATACGCAGTATTTT.